The entry below describes one T cell receptor beta chain. Based on its abundance in the sample, this clonotype is medium-sized (0.01 to 0.1%). Its recognized antigen is unknown. No quality values exist for individual bases; no much larger clone is one base distant. The CDR3 numbers 15 residues from cysteine through phenylalanine. Just CDR3 DNA is preserved here, 45 bases in frame from base 1. The junction shows trimming of 0 bases on V and 7 bases on J, plus 10 bases between the germline ends. The germline V gene specifies LGHNA as CDR1 and YSLEER as CDR2. Sequencing was performed on an Illumina Genome Analyzer IIx. TCRdb's own reprocessing of the public reads used fastp at Q25 and MiXCR and kept productive beta chains. Duplicate CDR3 protein sequences are folded into a single record with the most common DNA and genes. This sample gives about 15,000 distinct CDR3 sequences in total; about 35% of them show up just once. The ten most abundant clones make up approximately 16% of the sample.

The data stem from a study (dated by TCRdb to the early 2010s). The V gene is TRBV4-3 and the J gene is TRBJ1-6; no D gene call is confident. Sequenced input: blood. This TCR was sampled from a human donor. For the CDR3, the sequence is CASSQDQVVNSPLHF. The DNA sequence is given as TGCGCCAGCAGCCAAGATCAGGTAGTGAATTCACCCCTCCACTTT.